This entry features one T cell receptor beta chain sequence. What it binds is not known. Libraries were prepared by immunoSEQ multiplex PCR; TCRdb keeps only in-frame clonotypes and omits some of them. Of around 2,000,000 clones in the sample, just under 95% were seen once. Germline-derived CDR1 and CDR2 are MNHEY and SMNVEV (reference sequence). Trimming left V 5 bases short and J 3 bases short, with 14 bases between. This CDR3 region has 14 residues. The data stem from a study of shared clonotypes between healthy human individuals. Study results and caveats: Compared with clonotypes that all four donors shared, non-shared clonotypes had lower generation probabilities.

Only CD45RO-negative cells positively selected for CCR7 counted as naive CD8 cells, so terminally differentiated effector memory CD45RA+ cells were excluded. Sequenced input: naive CD8+ T cells sorted from blood. The receptor's source is a man younger than 35 in good health. V and J are TRBV27 and TRBJ2-7; possibly TRBD1 for D (7 bases). In DNA, the CDR3 is TGTGCCAGCAGTCTCAGGGGGGCGGGCTACGAGCAGTACTTC. Its translation is CASSLRGAGYEQYF.